The clone carrying this T cell receptor (beta chain) was picked up many times. This sample stems from a study of T cells after yellow fever vaccination. Trimming pared 3 bases from V and 15 bases from J, leaving 19 bases between. The germline gives CDR1 SGHRS, CDR2 YFSETQ. This CDR3 comprises 13 residues. Each CDR3 protein gets one entry after TCRdb re-called the 5' RACE reads with MiXCR. The data contain about 140,000 distinct CDR3 sequences, 6.5% to 8.5% of them singletons. The sample consisted of CD4+ T cells sorted from PBMCs, taken 5 days after the yellow fever booster vaccination. The chain combines TRBV5-1 with TRBJ2-1; D ambiguous. The origin of this receptor is a young man who received the YFV17D yellow fever vaccine. The CDR3 loop reads CASSSTWERVSFF. As DNA, the CDR3 is TGCGCCAGCAGCTCCACGTGGGAAAGGGTATCGTTCTTC.